This T cell receptor beta chain was identified during a study of CD8 T cells in Susac syndrome. The study's findings and limits: The CD4+ T cell repertoires that were profiled in Susac syndrome showed no clonal expansion.

A quantity of about 0.5 to 1 ug RNA underwent reverse transcription using random hexamers. TCR beta CDR3 was amplified by immunoSEQ multiplex PCR. This amplification extended across 54 Vbeta and 13 Jbeta segments. From the immunoSEQ multiplex PCR reads, TCRdb called clonotypes with MiXCR, one entry per CDR3 protein. The sample consists of 77,000 or so distinct CDR3 sequences, about 93% of them appearing once. As for this clonotype: Its target is not known.

With 1 base clipped from V and 4 bases from J, the junction kept 4 bases outside the gene matches. The germline V gene has CDR1 SGHTA and CDR2 FQGNSA. The CDR3 sequence is 14 residues long. In blood CD8+ and CD4+ T cells, TCR beta underwent sequencing. Through negative isolation, CD4+ and CD8+ T cells were obtained, while TEMRA cells were enriched using FACS. The gene calls are TRBV7-2 and TRBJ2-7, with 7 positions matching TRBD1. This clonotype originated in a human donor with Susac syndrome. The sample comprised CD4+ T cells from PBMCs. CDR3: CASSLEGAGYEQYF. The CDR3 region has the DNA TGTGCCAGCAGCTTAGAGGGGGCCGGGTACGAGCAGTACTTC.